These T cell receptor beta chains were read from a single sample in a study of shared clonotypes between healthy human individuals. The assay was immunoSEQ multiplex PCR, and TCRdb's table has in-frame clones only and misses some. The table has about 700,000 clones, roughly 70% seen once. The sample was memory CD4+ T cells sorted from blood. The receptors were sampled from a woman in her thirties in good health. Both conserved end residues are part of each CDR3. Fields, in order: CDR3 DNA, CDR3 protein, J gene, clone size, V gene, D gene. A D gene is named only where the DNA matches it firmly. Size tells how often a clone was seen (once, few, many) or the class of an expanded clone, and some rows leave it out.

TGTGCCAGCAGTGACGGGACTAGCGACTACAATGAGCAGTTCTTC CASSDGTSDYNEQFF TRBJ2-1 - TRBV6-4 TRBD2
TGCGCCAGCAGCAAAGCGGTACTAGCGGGGGGCTACGAGCAGTACTTC CASSKAVLAGGYEQYF TRBJ2-7 - TRBV4-1 TRBD2
TGTGCCAGCAGTTTTTCCGGACTAGGTCAATATGCCGAGCAGTACTTC CASSFSGLGQYAEQYF TRBJ2-7 - TRBV27 TRBD2
TGTGCCAGCAGCCTCGCAGGGGAAGCGGTCAATGAGCAGTTCTTC CASSLAGEAVNEQFF TRBJ2-1 - TRBV7-3 -
TGTGCCAGCAGTCCTCCGGGACACCGCACCGGGGAGCTGTTTTTT CASSPPGHRTGELFF TRBJ2-2 - TRBV28 -
TGTGCCAGTCTCCAGTTCGGACAGGGGATGGCTTTCTTT CASLQFGQGMAFF TRBJ1-1 - TRBV19 TRBD1
TGCGCCAGCAGCTCCGGGAGAGGGTACGAGCAGTACTTC CASSSGRGYEQYF TRBJ2-7 few TRBV5-1 -
TGTGCCAGCAGTTACGGAGGAGCAACTAATGAAAAACTGTTTTTT CASSYGGATNEKLFF TRBJ1-4 few TRBV6-6 -
TGTGCCGGCGAACCGAGACAGGGGGTATCCTACGAGCAGTACTTC CAGEPRQGVSYEQYF TRBJ2-7 - TRBV6-5 TRBD1
TGTGCCAGTAGTATCCCTGGGACAGCTGGAAACACCATATATTTT CASSIPGTAGNTIYF TRBJ1-3 - TRBV19 TRBD1
TGTGCCAGCAGTGACCCCCGGACTAGCAGAGATACGCAGTATTTT CASSDPRTSRDTQYF TRBJ2-3 - TRBV2 TRBD2
TGTGCCAGCAGCGTAGAGGGACTAGCGGGAGATGGGGCCAAAAACATTCAGTACTTC CASSVEGLAGDGAKNIQYF TRBJ2-4 few TRBV9 TRBD2
TGCAGTGTTTCAGGTAATCGGTTCTTC CSVSGNRFF TRBJ2-1 once TRBV20-1 -
TGTGCCAGCAGTCTCAGGGTTACGAACACTGAAGCTTTCTTT CASSLRVTNTEAFF TRBJ1-1 - TRBV6-6 -
TGTGCCAGCAGCTTAAACGGGATGCAGACCCAGTACTTC CASSLNGMQTQYF TRBJ2-5 few TRBV7-2 -